The rows below give T cell receptor beta chains drawn from one sample of a study of blood T cell repertoires in COVID-19. Using immunoSEQ multiplex PCR, the repertoire was profiled, and TCRdb retains in-frame clones only, with some absent. Among roughly 60,000 clones listed, roughly 90% were seen once. Sequenced sample: peripheral blood. The receptors stem from an elderly woman with active COVID-19. Each CDR3 is given with its conserved first and last residue. A D gene is named only where the DNA matches it firmly. Clone size is shown for a subset of rows, as once, few, many or a class of expanded clone.

>.|.|TRBJ2-7|12|TRBV7-9
TGTGCCAGCAGCTTTGGCGAGGTCGAGCAGTACTTC
CASSFGEVEQYF
>TRBD1|.|TRBJ1-1|15|TRBV3-1/TRBV3-2
TGTGCCAGCAGCCAAGACCGGGACAGTAACACTGAAGCTTTCTTT
CASSQDRDSNTEAFF
>TRBD2|.|TRBJ2-1|13|TRBV25-1
TGTGCCGTCGGGGGGGGATGGGACAATGAGCAGTTCTTC
CAVGGGWDNEQFF
>TRBD1|.|TRBJ2-1|16|TRBV10-2
TGCGCCAGCAGTGAGACGACAGGGGACTCCTACAATGAGCAGTTCTTC
CASSETTGDSYNEQFF
>.|.|TRBJ2-1|15|TRBV28
TGTGCCAGCAGACAAGGACAGAGCTCCTACAATGAGCAGTTCTTC
CASRQGQSSYNEQFF
>TRBD1|.|TRBJ2-5|16|TRBV5-6
TGTGCCAGCAGCGCCAGGACAGGGGGCGTTGGGGAGACCCAGTACTTC
CASSARTGGVGETQYF
>.|.|TRBJ1-2|14|TRBV7-9
TGTGCCAGCAGCTTAGGTTCGGGGGTCGTGAGCTACACCTTC
CASSLGSGVVSYTF
>.|.|TRBJ2-2|15|TRBV10-2
TGCGCCAGCAGTGAGTCGCCTAGCGTCACCGGGGAGCTGTTTTTT
CASSESPSVTGELFF
>TRBD1|.|TRBJ1-2|13|TRBV11-2
TGTGCCAGCAGCTTAGGGGGACAGGGTCCACACACCTTC
CASSLGGQGPHTF
>TRBD2|.|TRBJ2-3|15|TRBV27
TGTGCCAGCAGTACCTCTAGCGGGAGCACAGATACGCAGTATTTT
CASSTSSGSTDTQYF
>.|few|TRBJ2-2|15|TRBV30
TGTGCCTGGAGTGGCCCTCTAGCAGGCACCGGGGAGCTGTTTTTT
CAWSGPLAGTGELFF
>.|.|TRBJ1-2|14|TRBV6-6
TGTGCCAGCAGTCGACAGGCCGCCAACTATGGCTACACCTTC
CASSRQAANYGYTF
>.|few|TRBJ1-1|14|TRBV18
TGTGCCAGCTCACCGGGACACGCGAACACTGAAGCTTTCTTT
CASSPGHANTEAFF
>TRBD1|.|TRBJ1-2|16|TRBV2
TGTGCCAGCAGAGAGCGTCCGGGACAGGGGAGCTATGGCTACACCTTC
CASRERPGQGSYGYTF
>TRBD1|.|TRBJ1-2|14|TRBV6-5
TGTGCCAGCAGTTACCGGACAGGGGTGGGTGGCTACACCTTC
CASSYRTGVGGYTF
>TRBD1|.|TRBJ2-5|14|TRBV5-5
TGTGCCAGCAGGCGGACAGGGGCGGGAGAGACCCAGTACTTC
CASRRTGAGETQYF
>.|.|TRBJ1-6|13|TRBV29-1
TGCAGCGTTGCCTGGGGCCAAAATTCACCCCTCCACTTT
CSVAWGQNSPLHF
>.|.|TRBJ2-7|14|TRBV27
TGTGCCAGCAGATTTGAGGCCAGCTCCTACGAGCAGTACTTC
CASRFEASSYEQYF
>TRBD1|.|TRBJ2-2|17|TRBV24-1
TGTGCCACCAGTGACCCTTGGCTGGGACAGGGTAGGGGGGAGCTGTTTTTT
CATSDPWLGQGRGELFF
>.|.|TRBJ1-1|15|TRBV5-6
TGTGCCAGCAGCCATTTGACACCTTCGAACACTGAAGCTTTCTTT
CASSHLTPSNTEAFF
>.|.|TRBJ1-6|15|TRBV5-5
TGTGCCAGCAGCTTGGATGGAGGGCCGCATTCACCCCTCCACTTT
CASSLDGGPHSPLHF
>.|once|TRBJ1-2|17|TRBV4-1
TGCGCCAGCAGCTCAGGACGGGCGGGGAATACTAACTATGGCTACACCTTC
CASSSGRAGNTNYGYTF
>TRBD2|.|TRBJ2-3|15|TRBV6-5
TGTGCCAGCCGCGAGGAGCGGGAGGGGGCAGATACGCAGTATTTT
CASREEREGADTQYF
>.|.|TRBJ2-2|15|TRBV9
TGTGCCAGCAGCGTAGAAGCCCAGGGGTCCGGGGAGCTGTTTTTT
CASSVEAQGSGELFF
>.|.|TRBJ2-1|12|TRBV29-1
TGCAGCGTTGCGACAGGATACAATGAGCAGTTCTTC
CSVATGYNEQFF
>.|.|TRBJ1-2|13|TRBV28
TGTGCAACCAACGGAGGGCTGAACTATGGCTACACCTTC
CATNGGLNYGYTF
>.|.|TRBJ2-2|15|TRBV7-9
TGTGCCAGCACCTTCCCGGGATTGAACACCGGGGAGCTGTTTTTT
CASTFPGLNTGELFF
>.|once|TRBJ1-4|15|TRBV19
TGTGCCAGTAGTAACAGGGTGCGGGCTAATGAAAAACTGTTTTTT
CASSNRVRANEKLFF
>.|few|TRBJ1-3|11|TRBV12-3/TRBV12-4
TGTGCCAGCAGTGACCTGGGCCGCCCGTATTTT
CASSDLGRPYF
>.|.|TRBJ2-5|15|TRBV3-1/TRBV3-2
TGTGCCAGCAGCCAAGATAATCCTAGCCGGCTGTCCCAGTACTTC
CASSQDNPSRLSQYF
>TRBD2|.|TRBJ2-1|16|TRBV19
TGTGCCAGTAGTCACGGGAGCGGGGGGGCTTTCGGGGAGCAGTTCTTC
CASSHGSGGAFGEQFF
>TRBD2|.|TRBJ2-7|16|TRBV28
TGTGCCAGCAGTTTAATGTTAGCGGGCAGCTCCTACGAGCAGTACTTC
CASSLMLAGSSYEQYF
>TRBD1|.|TRBJ1-4|16|TRBV5-5
TGTGCCAGCAGCCTTAGACAGGGGGGAAATAATGAAAAACTGTTTTTT
CASSLRQGGNNEKLFF
>TRBD1|few|TRBJ1-2|15|TRBV2
TGTGCCAGCAGTGTTTGGACAGGGGCGAACTATGGCTACACCTTC
CASSVWTGANYGYTF
>.|.|TRBJ2-5|13|TRBV5-6
TGTGCCAGCAGCTTGGCAGATCAAGAGACCCAGTACTTC
CASSLADQETQYF
>TRBD1|.|TRBJ1-4|16|TRBV9
TGTGCCAGCAGCGTGGCCCAGGGGGCAACTAATGAAAAACTGTTTTTT
CASSVAQGATNEKLFF
>.|once|TRBJ2-4|15|TRBV6-6
TGTGCCAGCGATGGCAGGACCGGGACAACCGGCATTCAGTACTTC
CASDGRTGTTGIQYF
>.|.|TRBJ1-2|15|TRBV28
TGTGCCAGCAGTTTACGGGGGGCAACTAACTATGGCTACACCTTC
CASSLRGATNYGYTF
>TRBD2|.|TRBJ2-1|14|TRBV2
TGTGCCAGCCAAAGCGGGAGGGAGCCGACTTGGCAGTTCTTC
CASQSGREPTWQFF
>.|.|TRBJ1-5|15|TRBV6-4
TGTGCCAGCAGTGCCGAGGCCGGGGGCAATCAGCCCCAGCATTTT
CASSAEAGGNQPQHF
>.|once|TRBJ1-6|12|TRBV28
TGTGCCAGCAGCAAGACAGTTTCACCCCTCCACTTT
CASSKTVSPLHF
>.|once|TRBJ2-7|11|TRBV6-5
TGTGCCAGCGGGGGCCTCTACGAGCAGTACTTC
CASGGLYEQYF
>.|once|TRBJ2-5|14|TRBV5-1
TGCGCCAGCAGCTTGACAGGAACCCAAGAGACCCAGTACTTC
CASSLTGTQETQYF
>TRBD1|.|TRBJ2-5|16|TRBV28
TGTGCCAGCAGTTTATGGGACAGGGTAGGCGGGGAGACCCAGTACTTC
CASSLWDRVGGETQYF
>TRBD1|.|TRBJ1-3|15|TRBV7-2
TGTGCCAGCAGAGAAGGGGGCAACTCTGGAAACACCATATATTTT
CASREGGNSGNTIYF
>TRBD2|few|TRBJ2-1|17|TRBV28
TGTGCCAGCAGACGTCGCTCTTGGCGGGGGGGCCTGGATGAGCAGTTCTTC
CASRRRSWRGGLDEQFF
>.|few|TRBJ2-5|17|TRBV3-1/TRBV3-2
TGTGCCAGCAGCCAAGGAGTCGTGGTCGGGGGAGAAGAGACCCAGTACTTC
CASSQGVVVGGEETQYF
>.|.|TRBJ2-5|14|TRBV11-3
TGTGCCAGCAGCTTCGGCGGGGTTCAAGAGACCCAGTACTTC
CASSFGGVQETQYF
>TRBD1|.|TRBJ1-4|14|TRBV5-1
TGCGCCAGCAGCCCCGGGACAGGGGAAGAAAAACTGTTTTTT
CASSPGTGEEKLFF
>TRBD2|.|TRBJ2-1|17|TRBV3-1/TRBV3-2
TGTGCCAGCAGCCAAGCCGTCGGGACTAGCGGGAATCATGAGCAGTTCTTC
CASSQAVGTSGNHEQFF
>TRBD1|.|TRBJ1-2|14|TRBV27
TGTGCCAGCAGACCGACAGGGATTAGCTATGGCTACACCTTC
CASRPTGISYGYTF
>.|.|TRBJ2-5|12|TRBV20-1
TGCAGTGCTAGTCATAGCCAAGAGACCCAGTACTTC
CSASHSQETQYF
>.|.|TRBJ2-1|16|TRBV5-4
TGTGCCAGCAGCCTACGAGGGGGGGGAACCTACAATGAGCAGTTCTTC
CASSLRGGGTYNEQFF